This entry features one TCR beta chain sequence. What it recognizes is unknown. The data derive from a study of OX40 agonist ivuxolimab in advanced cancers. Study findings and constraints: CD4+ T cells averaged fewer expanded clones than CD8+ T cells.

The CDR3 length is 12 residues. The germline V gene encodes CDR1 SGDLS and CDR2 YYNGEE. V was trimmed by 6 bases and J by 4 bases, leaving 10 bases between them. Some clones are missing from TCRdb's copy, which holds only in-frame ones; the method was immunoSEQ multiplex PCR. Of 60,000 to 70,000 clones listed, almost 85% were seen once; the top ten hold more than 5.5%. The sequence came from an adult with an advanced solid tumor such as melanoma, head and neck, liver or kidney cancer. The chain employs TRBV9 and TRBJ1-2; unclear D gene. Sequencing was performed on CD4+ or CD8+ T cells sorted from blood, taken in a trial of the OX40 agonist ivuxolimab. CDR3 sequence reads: CASNKGTYGYTF. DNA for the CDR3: TGTGCCAGCAACAAGGGTACCTATGGCTACACCTTC.